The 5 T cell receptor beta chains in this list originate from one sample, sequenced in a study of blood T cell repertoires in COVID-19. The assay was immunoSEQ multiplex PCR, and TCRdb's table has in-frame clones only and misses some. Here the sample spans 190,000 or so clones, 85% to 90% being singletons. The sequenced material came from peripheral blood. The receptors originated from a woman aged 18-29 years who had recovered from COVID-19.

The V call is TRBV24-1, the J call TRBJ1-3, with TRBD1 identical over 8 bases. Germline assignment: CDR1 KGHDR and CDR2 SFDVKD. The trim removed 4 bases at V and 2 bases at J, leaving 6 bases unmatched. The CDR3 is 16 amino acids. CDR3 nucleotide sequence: TGTGCCACCAGTGAAGGGACAGGAGTAGCTGGAAACACCATATATTTT. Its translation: CATSEGTGVAGNTIYF.

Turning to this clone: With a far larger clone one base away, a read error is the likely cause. CDR3 amino acids: CASSPGTNNSPLHF. CDR3 bases: TGTGCCAGCAGTCCCGGGACAAATAATTCACCCCTCCACTTT. The chain has TRBV27 and TRBJ1-6; weak D call: TRBD1 (6 bases). The germline V gene encodes CDR1 MNHEY and CDR2 SMNVEV (reference sequence). The CDR3 extends over 14 amino acids. V lost 5 bases and J lost 5, with 10 bases in between.

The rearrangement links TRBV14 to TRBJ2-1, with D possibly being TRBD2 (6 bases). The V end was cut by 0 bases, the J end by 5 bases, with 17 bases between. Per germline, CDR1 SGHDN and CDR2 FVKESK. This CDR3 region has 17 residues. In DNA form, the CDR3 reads TGTGCCAGCAGCCAAGAAGGAAGTAGCGGAATTAACAATGAGCAGTTCTTC. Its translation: CASSQEGSSGINNEQFF.

CDR3 DNA: TGTGCCTGGAGTGTCAGGGACAATCAGCCCCAGCATTTT. Its protein product is CAWSVRDNQPQHF. The V gene is TRBV30, the J gene TRBJ1-5, with D possibly being TRBD1 (5 bases). CDR3 length equals 13 residues. Germline-derived CDR1 and CDR2 are GTSNPN and SVGIG (reference sequence). V gave up 0 bases and J gave up 3 bases, with 6 bases separating them.

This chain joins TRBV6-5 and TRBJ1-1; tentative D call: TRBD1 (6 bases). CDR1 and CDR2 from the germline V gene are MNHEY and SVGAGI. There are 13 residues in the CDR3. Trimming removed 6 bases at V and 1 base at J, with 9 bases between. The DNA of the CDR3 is TGTGCCAGCAGCCGCAGGGGGAACACTGAAGCTTTCTTT. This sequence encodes CASSRRGNTEAFF.